The clone carrying this TCR beta chain was recorded once. Its target is unknown. CDR3 length equals 11 residues. The V end was cut by 4 bases, the J end by 11 bases, with 11 bases between. Germline loops: CDR1 KGHSH, CDR2 LQKENI. This entry is derived from a study of T cell responses to AZD1222 COVID-19 vaccine. The repertoire was sequenced with immunoSEQ multiplex PCR; TCRdb's copy has only in-frame clones and lacks some. In the table there are some 170,000 clones, roughly nine tenths of which are singletons. Study outcomes and limitations: Seropositive AZD1222 recipients at baseline numbered only six or seven. Among vaccine-associated CD4 TCRs, coverage spanned spike, with dominance at 160-218 and 743-854. Spike-specific TCR breadth rose after two AZD1222 doses, and depth rose as well. Clonal diversity was possibly underestimated, and the donors were mostly white British, with more females.

The chain links TRBV18 to TRBJ1-1; D is undetermined. This TCR was recovered from an adult in good health. The sequencing here drew on peripheral blood, taken on day 0 of AZD1222 vaccination. DNA of the CDR3: TGTGCCAGCTCACGTCAGGCAGAGGCTTTCTTT. This encodes CASSRQAEAFF.